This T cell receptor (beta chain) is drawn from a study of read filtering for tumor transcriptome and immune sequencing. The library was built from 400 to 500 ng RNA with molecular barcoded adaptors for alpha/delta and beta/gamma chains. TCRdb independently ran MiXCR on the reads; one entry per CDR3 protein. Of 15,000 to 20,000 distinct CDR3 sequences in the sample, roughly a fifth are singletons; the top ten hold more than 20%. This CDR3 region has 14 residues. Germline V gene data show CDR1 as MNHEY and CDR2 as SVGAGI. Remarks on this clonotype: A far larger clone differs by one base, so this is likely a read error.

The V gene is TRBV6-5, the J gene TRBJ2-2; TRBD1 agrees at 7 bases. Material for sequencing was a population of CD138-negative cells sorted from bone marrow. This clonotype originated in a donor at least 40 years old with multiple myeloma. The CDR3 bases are TGTGCCAGCAGTACCGGACAGGACACCGGGGAGCCGTTTTTT. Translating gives CASSTGQDTGEPFF.